A selection of T cell receptor beta chains follows, all from one sample in a study of molecular identifiers for immune sequencing clone quantification. From the PCR reads, TCRdb called clonotypes with MiXCR, one entry per CDR3 protein. The sample includes about 12,000 distinct CDR3 sequences, roughly 18% of them seen just once. The sequencing sample was made of naive CD8+ T cells from blood, with Jurkat cell RNA spiked in. The receptor source for this set is a human donor in good health. Some libraries in this study had Jurkat cell RNA spiked in. Both conserved end residues are part of each CDR3. A D gene is named only where the DNA matches it firmly. Size tells how often a clone was seen (once, few, many) or the class of an expanded clone, and some rows leave it out.

clone_size cdr3_length d_call j_call v_call cdr3_aa cdr3_nt
many 15 NA TRBJ1-3 TRBV5-6 CASSDPGRSGNTIYF TGTGCCAGCAGTGACCCCGGTCGCTCTGGAAACACCATATATTTT
medium-sized 14 NA TRBJ2-1 TRBV19 CASSIGSSYNEQFF TGTGCCAGTAGTATCGGGAGCTCCTACAATGAGCAGTTCTTC
many 19 TRBD1 TRBJ2-7 TRBV6-6 CASGYMSQGANLLSYEQYF TGTGCCAGCGGTTACATGAGTCAGGGGGCCAACCTCCTCTCCTACGAGCAGTACTTC
many 14 NA TRBJ1-5 TRBV20-1 CSAPAGNSNQPQHF TGCAGTGCTCCGGCGGGAAATAGCAATCAGCCCCAGCATTTT
medium-sized 16 TRBD2 TRBJ2-3 TRBV5-1 CASSYTSGTPTDTQYF TGCGCCAGCAGCTACACTAGCGGGACCCCCACAGATACGCAGTATTTT
many 13 TRBD1 TRBJ1-1 TRBV28 CASSRQGNTEAFF TGTGCCAGCAGCCGACAGGGGAACACTGAAGCTTTCTTT
many 13 NA TRBJ2-7 TRBV4-1 CASSQGTSNEQYF TGCGCCAGCAGCCAAGGAACTAGCAATGAGCAGTACTTC
NA 14 TRBD1 TRBJ1-1 TRBV10-3 CAISPGGSDTEAFF TGTGCCATCAGTCCAGGGGGTTCGGACACTGAAGCTTTCTTT
many 15 NA TRBJ1-1 TRBV19 CASSMGPARNTEAFF TGTGCCAGTAGTATGGGGCCAGCTCGGAACACTGAAGCTTTCTTT
many 11 NA TRBJ2-5 TRBV27 CASSLGETQYF TGTGCCAGCAGTTTAGGAGAGACCCAGTACTTC
NA 14 TRBD1 TRBJ1-5 TRBV19 CASRARQGNQPRHF TGTGCCAGTAGGGCGAGACAGGGTAATCAGCCCCGGCATTTT
many 17 TRBD2 TRBJ2-3 TRBV6-5 CASSYRASGRATDTQYF TGTGCCAGCAGTTACCGGGCTAGCGGGAGGGCGACAGATACGCAGTATTTT
medium-sized 16 NA TRBJ2-1 TRBV6-1 CASSEVSAGTEDEQFF TGTGCCAGCAGTGAGGTTTCAGCAGGGACGGAAGATGAGCAGTTCTTC
medium-sized 13 NA TRBJ2-6 TRBV29-1 CSVSLSGANVLTF TGCAGCGTATCACTTTCTGGGGCCAACGTCCTGACTTTC
medium-sized 17 NA TRBJ2-1 TRBV24-1 CATLYPRCPNSYNEQFF TGTGCCACCTTATACCCTCGGTGTCCAAACTCCTACAATGAGCAGTTCTTC
many 16 NA TRBJ2-3 TRBV6-1 CASSEEKGREIATQYF TGTGCCAGCAGTGAAGAAAAGGGACGGGAAATTGCTACGCAGTATTTT
many 15 TRBD1 TRBJ1-5 TRBV7-9 CASARTGGEYQPQHF TGTGCCAGCGCCCGGACAGGGGGCGAGTATCAGCCCCAGCATTTT
NA 16 TRBD2 TRBJ2-5 TRBV18 CASSPPFGEGQETQYF TGTGCCAGCTCACCACCATTTGGGGAGGGACAAGAGACCCAGTACTTC
many 12 NA TRBJ2-1 TRBV28 CASSLPFNEQFF TGTGCCAGCAGTCTCCCGTTCAATGAGCAGTTCTTC
medium-sized 14 NA TRBJ2-7 TRBV9 CASSVDGTGYEQYF TGTGCCAGCAGCGTGGACGGGACTGGGTACGAGCAGTACTTC
many 11 NA TRBJ2-7 TRBV29-1 CSVGGVDEQYF TGCAGCGTTGGAGGGGTCGACGAGCAGTACTTC
many 13 NA TRBJ1-1 TRBV4-3 CASSQDGRTEAFF TGCGCCAGCAGCCAAGATGGGAGGACTGAAGCTTTCTTT
many 13 TRBD2 TRBJ2-1 TRBV29-1 CSVGLADYNEQFF TGCAGCGTTGGGCTAGCGGACTACAATGAGCAGTTCTTC
many 14 TRBD1 TRBJ2-7 TRBV3-1 CASSQRDSSYEQYF TGTGCCAGCAGCCAAAGGGACAGTTCCTACGAGCAGTACTTC
medium-sized 16 NA TRBJ2-7 TRBV25-1 CASSDSATTITYEQYF TGTGCCAGCAGTGACTCAGCGACAACAATAACTTACGAGCAGTACTTC
many 14 TRBD2 TRBJ2-3 TRBV11-2 CASSLGLEADTQYF TGTGCCAGCAGCTTGGGACTAGAAGCAGATACGCAGTATTTT
medium-sized 20 TRBD2 TRBJ2-7 TRBV3-1 CASSQDLSWSSGGLRHEQYF TGTGCCAGCAGCCAAGATCTAAGCTGGTCTAGCGGAGGCCTACGGCACGAGCAGTACTTC
medium-sized 14 TRBD1 TRBJ1-2 TRBV14 CASSLIDRAYGYTF TGTGCCAGCAGCCTGATTGACAGGGCCTATGGCTACACCTTC
NA 14 NA TRBJ1-2 TRBV28 CASSFRGSYYGYTF TGTGCCAGCAGTTTTCGAGGAAGTTACTATGGCTACACCTTC
many 14 NA TRBJ1-5 TRBV2 CASTSERGAESQHF TGTGCCAGCACCTCGGAGAGGGGGGCCGAGTCCCAGCATTTT
many 16 TRBD2 TRBJ2-2 TRBV27 CASSPTSGSTPGELFF TGTGCCAGCAGTCCAACTAGCGGGAGTACCCCCGGGGAGCTGTTTTTT
NA 14 NA TRBJ2-4 TRBV13 CASSSRGAKNIQYF TGTGCCAGCAGCTCGAGGGGAGCCAAAAACATTCAGTACTTC
many 14 NA TRBJ2-7 TRBV18 CASSSTGGIYEQYF TGTGCCAGCTCATCCACGGGGGGCATTTACGAGCAGTACTTC
many 14 NA TRBJ2-7 TRBV6-5 CASSYKGGGREQYF TGTGCCAGCAGTTACAAGGGGGGGGGGCGCGAGCAGTACTTC
many 17 NA TRBJ1-4 TRBV19 CASSIFSGGEIGEKLFF TGTGCCAGTAGTATTTTCTCCGGGGGCGAAATCGGTGAAAAACTGTTTTTT
medium-sized 11 TRBD2 TRBJ2-7 TRBV30 CACSRGGEQYF TGTGCCTGCTCGCGGGGGGGCGAGCAGTACTTC
NA 20 TRBD1 TRBJ2-7 TRBV30 CAWRNRRRRQGGMTNYEQYF TGTGCCTGGAGGAATCGACGCCGTAGACAGGGGGGAATGACTAACTACGAGCAGTACTTC